The 18 T cell receptor beta chains given below trace back to one sample, sequenced in a study of Ad26.COV2.S vaccination and SARS-CoV-2 variants. Libraries were prepared by immunoSEQ multiplex PCR; TCRdb keeps only in-frame clonotypes and omits some of them. The sample contains around 250,000 clones, around nine tenths of which appear only once. The sample's treatment: approximately 18 received Ad26.COV2.S at low or high dose, single or two shots; roughly five received placebo; per-sample allocation not given. Collection of the samples took place on day 63 after the first injection of vaccine or placebo. The sequencing here drew on peripheral blood, taken in a trial of Ad26.COV2.S vaccine versus placebo. These receptors were taken from a person between 18 and 65 years old who received the Ad26.COV2.S COVID-19 vaccine or a placebo.

This clone has just one count. The genes are TRBV30 and TRBJ1-3, with D uncertain. The V end lost 4 bases, the J end lost 0 bases, and 7 bases lay between the germline ends. CDR3 length: 13 amino acids. Germline V lookup: CDR1 GTSNPN, CDR2 SVGIG (reference sequence). CDR3 DNA sequence: TGTGCCTGGACGGTTCTCTCTGGAAACACCATATATTTT. As protein: CAWTVLSGNTIYF.

This clone was observed a few times. CDR3 sequence: CASSRQPNEKLFF. DNA of the CDR3: TGTGCCAGCAGCCGACAGCCTAATGAAAAACTGTTTTTT. The V gene is TRBV14, the J gene TRBJ1-4; perhaps TRBD1 as D (5 bases). CDR1 is SGHDN and CDR2 is FVKESK in the germline V gene. V was pared by 4 bases and J by 3 bases, with 6 bases between. This CDR3 spans 13 amino acids.

V and J are TRBV4-3 and TRBJ2-2; TRBD1 aligns across 7 bases. The CDR3 sequence is 14 residues long. V dropped 5 bases and J dropped 7; count of bases not matched to a gene: 7. The V gene's germline CDR1 is LGHNA and CDR2 YSLEER. CDR3 region: CASSSTGVDGELFF. The CDR3 region has the DNA TGCGCCAGCAGCTCTACAGGGGTGGACGGGGAGCTGTTTTTT.

The chain links TRBV18 to TRBJ1-6; 7 bases line up with TRBD1. Per germline, CDR1 KGHSH and CDR2 LQKENI. Trimming at V came to 3 bases and at J to 0 bases, leaving 5 bases not matched to a gene. The CDR3 extends over 17 amino acids. The CDR3 here is CASSPTGLSSYNSPLHF. CDR3 nucleotides: TGTGCCAGCTCACCGACAGGGCTGAGCTCCTATAATTCACCCCTCCACTTT.

The V call is TRBV5-1, the J call TRBJ1-5; unclear D gene. The V end lost 0 bases, the J end lost 5 bases, and 12 bases lay between the germline ends. This CDR3 has 15 residues. The germline CDR1 and CDR2 sequences are SGHRS and YFSETQ. CDR3 sequence (DNA): TGCGCCAGCAGCTTGGGCACAGAACTCTATCAGCCCCAGCATTTT. As protein: CASSLGTELYQPQHF.

The gene calls are TRBV27 and TRBJ2-4, with 7 bases that match TRBD1. The CDR3 sequence is 16 residues long. Per germline, CDR1 MNHEY and CDR2 SMNVEV (reference sequence). The V segment lost 4 bases and the J segment 0 bases; nucleotides outside the gene matches: 6. The CDR3 protein is CASSSLGTVAKNIQYF. The CDR3 DNA reads TGTGCCAGCAGTTCCCTCGGGACAGTAGCCAAAAACATTCAGTACTTC.

For this clone: This sample also contains other DNA sequences that code for the same CDR3. V is TRBV3-1 (or the pseudogene TRBV3-2) and J is TRBJ1-2, with unresolved D. The germline V and J ends were trimmed by 3 bases and 2 bases, with 7 bases remaining between them. CDR3 length: 13 amino acids. CDR1 is LGHDT, CDR2 YNNKEL, per germline (reference sequence). The CDR3 reads CASSQSRNYGYTF. The CDR3 bases are TGTGCCAGCAGCCAGAGTCGGAACTATGGCTACACCTTC.

As DNA, the CDR3 is TGTGCCAGCAGTGGGGACGGAGGCTACACCTTC. Translating it yields CASSGDGGYTF. The J gene is TRBJ1-2, the V gene TRBV2; a possible D gene is TRBD1 (5 bases). The CDR3 has 11 residues. Trimming pared 4 bases from V and 8 bases from J, leaving 8 bases between. Germline-derived CDR1 and CDR2 are SNHLY and FYNNEI. Using reference TRBV2 and TRBJ1-2 for the parts outside the CDR3, the full variable domain is EPEVTQTPSHQVTQMGQEVILRCVPISNHLYFYWYRQILGQKVEFLVSFYNNEISEKSEIFDDQFSVERPDGSNFTLKIRSTKLEDSAMYFCASSGDGGYTFGSGTRLTVV.

The chain is built from TRBV11-1 and TRBJ1-1; D remains unclear. The CDR3 runs 14 residues. Trimming stripped 5 bases from V and 4 bases from J, with 14 bases between. Germline CDR1 and CDR2: SGHAT and FQDESV (reference sequence). The CDR3 is CASSAEQWGTEAFF. CDR3 nucleotide sequence: TGTGCCAGCAGCGCCGAACAGTGGGGCACTGAAGCTTTCTTT.

The DNA for the CDR3 is TGTGCCAGCCGGACAGGCGAGAGCTCCTACGAGCAGTACGTC. Encoded protein: CASRTGESSYEQYV. The chain uses TRBV27 and TRBJ2-7; 7 positions agree with TRBD1. Trimming at V came to 8 bases and at J to 0 bases, leaving 7 bases not matched to a gene. Germline V gene data show CDR1 as MNHEY and CDR2 as SMNVEV (reference sequence). This CDR3 comprises 14 residues.

This clone was counted a single time. The genes are TRBV27 and TRBJ2-7; 7 positions match TRBD1. The germline CDR1 and CDR2 sequences are MNHEY and SMNVEV (reference sequence). V was clipped by 9 bases and J by 6 bases; unmatched bases: 11. The CDR3 is made up of 13 amino acids. CDR3 nucleotides: TGTGCCAGTAGGCCACAGGGGTTTAGCGAGCAGTACGTC. Encoded protein: CASRPQGFSEQYV.

This sequence joins TRBV6-6 and TRBJ1-2, with a weak D call TRBD1 (5 bases). The CDR3 has 13 residues. The V gene's germline CDR1 is MNHNY and CDR2 SVGAGI (reference sequence). The V end lost 2 bases, the J end lost 4 bases, and 8 bases lay between the germline ends. CDR3 in DNA: TGTGCCAGCAGTTACCACAGGCCCTATGGCTACACCTTC. Protein sequence: CASSYHRPYGYTF.

The chain is built from TRBV7-9 and TRBJ1-3; 7 bases are shared with TRBD1. This CDR3 contains 15 residues. The V and J ends lost 2 bases and 10 bases, in that order; junction bases with no gene match: 11. CDR1 and CDR2 (germline): SEHNR, FQNEAQ (reference sequence). CDR3 protein: CASSLNPGGASTIYF. The CDR3 nucleotides are TGTGCCAGCAGCTTAAATCCAGGGGGTGCGTCTACCATATATTTT.

The rearrangement uses TRBV21-1 and TRBJ2-2; the tabulated D call, TRBD2, remains unverified against the DNA. TRBV21-1 is a documented pseudogene. The CDR3 has 14 residues. The CDR3 coding sequence is TGTGCCAAACGAGCGGGAGCATTCACCGGGGAGCTGTTTTTT. It yields the protein CAKRAGAFTGELFF.

The rearrangement joins TRBV29-1 to TRBJ1-1; 7 bases are shared with TRBD1. Looked up from germline, CDR1 is SQVTM and CDR2 is ANQGSEA. Unmatched junction bases numbered 7, after V lost 8 bases and J lost 1 base. The CDR3 loop spans 13 amino acids. The CDR3 loop reads CSTKTGSNTEAFF. CDR3 sequence (DNA): TGCAGCACCAAGACAGGGTCGAACACTGAAGCTTTCTTT.

The rearrangement joins TRBV4-1 to TRBJ1-4; 9 bases are a match to TRBD1. The V and J ends lost 4 bases and 7 bases, in that order; junction bases with no gene match: 7. Germline CDR1 and CDR2: MGHRA and YSYEKL. This CDR3 spans 15 amino acids. The CDR3 is CASSLDRGSLEKLFF. The CDR3 region has the DNA TGCGCCAGCAGCCTAGACAGGGGGAGCCTTGAAAAACTGTTTTTT.

The chain is built from TRBV28 and TRBJ2-5, with TRBD2 matching over 7 bases. The ends lost 1 base at V and 2 bases at J; junction bases unmatched: 4. The length of the CDR3 is 15 residues. Germline CDR1 and CDR2: MDHEN and SYDVKM. The CDR3 here is CASSLSRLAQETQYF. CDR3 DNA: TGTGCCAGCAGTTTATCCCGACTAGCTCAAGAGACCCAGTACTTC. The full variable domain, completed using reference TRBV28 and TRBJ2-5, is DVKVTQSSRYLVKRTGEKVFLECVQDMDHENMFWYRQDPGLGLRLIYFSYDVKMKEKGDIPEGYSVSREKKERFSLILESASTNQTSMYLCASSLSRLAQETQYFGPGTRLLVL.

This clone was picked up one time. The rearrangement links TRBV4-2 to TRBJ2-1; 11 bases fit TRBD2. With V trimmed by 3 bases and J by 0 bases, 16 bases remained unmatched. CDR3 length equals 21 residues. Per the germline V gene, CDR1 is LGHNA and CDR2 is YNFKEQ. The CDR3 loop is CASSHPRTGLADWSSYNEQFF. In nucleotides, the CDR3 is TGTGCCAGCAGCCACCCACGAACGGGACTAGCGGACTGGAGCTCCTACAATGAGCAGTTCTTC.